Below are 27 T cell receptor beta chains sequenced from a single sample in a study of CD8 T cells in Susac syndrome. Random-hexamer reverse transcription was applied to about 0.45 to 1 ug RNA. TCRdb passed the immunoSEQ multiplex PCR reads through MiXCR, listing each CDR3 protein once. The repertoire holds under 150,000 distinct CDR3 sequences, roughly 94% seen once, with approximately 0.13% in the top ten. Sequencing was carried out using CD4+ T cells from PBMCs. These receptors all stem from a human donor with Susac syndrome.

V gene TRBV7-2 combines with J gene TRBJ1-3, with D perhaps matching TRBD1 (5 bases). V was clipped by 5 bases and J by 0 bases, with 17 bases between them. The CDR3 consists of 17 residues. CDR1 and CDR2 (germline): SGHTA, FQGNSA. CDR3 loop: CASSAHRIGSSGNTIYF. The CDR3 bases are TGTGCCAGCAGCGCGCACAGGATCGGGAGCTCTGGAAACACCATATATTTT.

V and J are TRBV30 and TRBJ1-3; D is undetermined. Germline V gene lookup returns CDR1 GTSNPN and CDR2 SVGIG (reference sequence). CDR3 length: 11 amino acids. The CDR3 loop is CAWVLGNTIYF. CDR3 coding DNA: TGTGCGTGGGTTCTAGGAAACACCATATATTTT.

This chain connects TRBV4-1 to TRBJ1-2, with D unresolved. CDR3 size: 12 residues. Trimming removed 0 bases from V and 5 bases from J, with 4 bases in between. Germline-derived CDR1 and CDR2 are MGHRA and YSYEKL. The CDR3 spells CASSQELYGYTF. In DNA, the CDR3 is TGCGCCAGCAGCCAAGAACTTTATGGCTACACCTTC.

The chain joins TRBV30 to TRBJ2-5; 7 nucleotides align to TRBD2. The CDR3 sequence is 14 residues long. Germline loops: CDR1 GTSNPN, CDR2 SVGIG (reference sequence). After removal of 3 bases from V and 5 bases from J, the junction contained 9 bases not matched to a gene. In DNA form, the CDR3 reads TGTGCCTGGAGCGAGGGACTAATCAGGGAGACCCAGTACTTC. This gives the protein CAWSEGLIRETQYF.

The count of this clonotype is one. The V gene is TRBV27, the J gene TRBJ2-7; TRBD1 matches 9 bases. CDR3 length: 15 residues. V shed 6 bases, J shed 0 bases, and the junction held 6 bases outside the gene matches. Germline V lookup: CDR1 MNHEY, CDR2 SMNVEV (reference sequence). CDR3 bases: TGTGCCAGCAGAACGACAGGGGGGGCCTCCTACGAGCAGTACTTC. It codes for CASRTTGGASYEQYF.

The rearrangement uses TRBV18 and TRBJ2-5, with D perhaps being TRBD1 or TRBD2 (6 bases each). This CDR3 comprises 13 residues. The V gene lost 2 bases and the J gene lost 5 bases, with 9 bases spanning the gap. CDR1 KGHSH and CDR2 LQKENI come from the germline V gene. The CDR3 DNA reads as TGTGCCAGCTCACCAACAGGGAGGGAGACCCAGTACTTC. It is translated as CASSPTGRETQYF.

The rearrangement joins TRBV18 to TRBJ2-5; TRBD2 matches at 8 bases. Per germline, CDR1 KGHSH and CDR2 LQKENI. This CDR3 is 17 amino acids long. V lost 0 bases to trimming and J lost 2 bases; unmatched junction nucleotides: 8. CDR3: CASSPPQALAVQETQYF. The DNA of the CDR3 is TGTGCCAGCTCACCACCGCAGGCACTAGCGGTTCAAGAGACCCAGTACTTC.

The rearrangement joins TRBV29-1 to TRBJ2-2; 12 nucleotides match TRBD1. Germline-derived CDR1 and CDR2 are SQVTM and ANQGSEA. Unmatched junction bases numbered 7, after V lost 7 bases and J lost 7 bases. The length of the CDR3 is 14 residues. CDR3 loop: CSGGGTGGGGELFF. DNA of the CDR3: TGCAGCGGGGGCGGGACAGGGGGCGGCGGGGAGCTGTTTTTT.

V and J are TRBV14 and TRBJ2-7; maybe TRBD2 (6 bases). Trimming cost V 0 bases and J 0 bases, with 6 bases left between them. CDR1 and CDR2 from the germline V gene are SGHDN and FVKESK. The CDR3 is 14 residues long. CDR3 coding DNA: TGTGCCAGCAGCCAAGAGGGACTCTCCTACGAGCAGTACTTC. Its translation is CASSQEGLSYEQYF.

The chain joins TRBV7-9 to TRBJ2-7; 7 bases align to TRBD1. Germline V gene sequence: CDR1 SEHNR, CDR2 FQNEAQ (reference sequence). Trimming removed 3 bases from V and 3 bases from J; junction bases left unmatched: 11. This CDR3 region has 16 residues. CDR3 protein: CASSFLPGTGVYEQYF. The CDR3 nucleotides are TGTGCCAGCAGCTTCCTACCCGGAACAGGGGTCTACGAGCAGTACTTC. Supplemented by reference TRBV7-9 and TRBJ2-7, the full variable domain reads DTGVSQNPRHKITKRGQNVTFRCDPISEHNRLYWYRQTLGQGPEFLTYFQNEAQLEKSRLLSDRFSAERPKGSFSTLEIQRTEQGDSAMYLCASSFLPGTGVYEQYFGPGTRLTVT.

This clonotype was counted once. The rearrangement uses TRBV30 and TRBJ2-1; TRBD2 agrees at 10 bases. This CDR3 comprises 15 residues. Germline V gene sequence: CDR1 GTSNPN, CDR2 SVGIG (reference sequence). With 2 bases clipped from V and 7 bases from J, the junction kept 8 bases outside the gene matches. The CDR3 is CAWSRGLAATNEQFF. The CDR3 coding sequence is TGTGCCTGGAGTAGAGGACTAGCGGCTACAAATGAGCAGTTCTTC.

The chain is built from TRBV5-6 and TRBJ1-3; possible D gene TRBD1, 5 bases. The CDR3 spans 14 residues. CDR1 SGHDT and CDR2 YYEEEE come from the germline V gene. V lost 4 bases, J lost 4 bases, and 12 bases lay in between. CDR3 nucleotide sequence: TGTGCCAGCAGCGACAGAGGGGCCGGAAACACCATATATTTT. Its translation is CASSDRGAGNTIYF.

The chain links TRBV12-3 or TRBV12-4 to TRBJ1-5; the D gene is possibly TRBD1 (6 bases). Trimming removed 6 bases from V and 4 bases from J, with 10 bases in between. The CDR3 sequence is 13 residues long. CDR3 DNA: TGTGCCAGCAGATCTACAGGGAATCAGCCCCAGCATTTT. Residues: CASRSTGNQPQHF.

This clonotype has more than one count but fewer than ten. V usage is TRBV5-1 and J usage is TRBJ2-1; 10 bases agree with TRBD2. V lost 5 bases to trimming and J lost 3 bases; unmatched junction nucleotides: 5. Germline V gene data show CDR1 as SGHRS and CDR2 as YFSETQ. CDR3 length: 15 amino acids. CDR3 in amino acids: CASSSGTSDYNEQFF. The DNA for the CDR3 is TGCGCCAGCAGTTCTGGGACTAGCGACTACAATGAGCAGTTCTTC. Using reference TRBV5-1 and TRBJ2-1 for the parts outside the CDR3, the full variable domain is KAGVTQTPRYLIKTRGQQVTLSCSPISGHRSVSWYQQTPGQGLQFLFEYFSETQRNKGNFPGRFSGRQFSNSRSEMNVSTLELGDSALYLCASSSGTSDYNEQFFGPGTRLTVL.

The gene calls are TRBV12-5 and TRBJ2-1, with D unresolved. The CDR3 runs 11 residues. Germline CDR1 reads LGHNT; CDR2 reads FRNRAP. V was pared by 7 bases and J by 0 bases, with 1 base between. The CDR3 loop is CASASYNEQFF. The DNA for the CDR3 is TGTGCTAGTGCCTCCTACAATGAGCAGTTCTTC. Supplemented by reference TRBV12-5 and TRBJ2-1, the full variable domain reads DARVTQTPRHKVTEMGQEVTMRCQPILGHNTVFWYRQTMMQGLELLAYFRNRAPLDDSGMPKDRFSAEMPDATLATLKIQPSEPRDSAVYFCASASYNEQFFGPGTRLTVL.

This chain connects TRBV3-1 to TRBJ2-7, with D hard to call. Germline values: CDR1 LGHDT, CDR2 YNNKEL (reference sequence). The V end lost 3 bases, the J end lost 2 bases, and 11 bases lay between the germline ends. The CDR3 consists of 14 residues. Here the CDR3 reads CASSHEELPYEQYF. The CDR3 DNA follows: TGTGCCAGCAGCCACGAGGAACTTCCCTACGAGCAGTACTTC.

The chain combines TRBV29-1 with TRBJ2-3, with unresolved D. Germline lookup yields CDR1 SQVTM and CDR2 ANQGSEA. CDR3 length: 15 amino acids. Trimming pared 0 bases from V and 0 bases from J, leaving 10 bases between. CDR3 region: CSVEENGVSTDTQYF. CDR3 bases: TGCAGCGTTGAAGAGAACGGCGTTAGCACAGATACGCAGTATTTT.

The V and J genes are TRBV28 and TRBJ2-1; perhaps TRBD1 as D (6 bases). Germline V gene data show CDR1 as MDHEN and CDR2 as SYDVKM. This CDR3 contains 14 residues. V lost 6 bases, J lost 6 bases, and 15 bases lay in between. CDR3 bases: TGTGCCAGCAGACCCACAGGGAGCCGCAATGAGCAGTTCTTC. Translation gives CASRPTGSRNEQFF. The full variable domain, rest sourced from reference TRBV28 and TRBJ2-1, is DVKVTQSSRYLVKRTGEKVFLECVQDMDHENMFWYRQDPGLGLRLIYFSYDVKMKEKGDIPEGYSVSREKKERFSLILESASTNQTSMYLCASRPTGSRNEQFFGPGTRLTVL.

The chain has TRBV3-1 and TRBJ1-6; D unresolved. Germline V CDR1 and CDR2: LGHDT, YNNKEL (reference sequence). This CDR3 comprises 14 residues. V shed 0 bases and J shed 13 bases, with 13 bases lying between them. CDR3: CASSQDSRVPPLHF. CDR3 in DNA: TGTGCCAGCAGCCAAGATTCTAGGGTTCCCCCCCTCCACTTT.

The chain recombines TRBV7-2 with TRBJ1-1; 7 bases are shared with TRBD1. The CDR3 contains 16 residues. Germline trimming cut 5 bases from V and 2 bases from J; bases unmatched to any gene: 11. Germline CDR1 SGHTA, CDR2 FQGNSA. The CDR3 loop reads CASSPRDRRQNTEAFF. CDR3 bases: TGTGCCAGCAGCCCTCGGGACAGAAGACAAAACACTGAAGCTTTCTTT.

V is TRBV5-1 and J is TRBJ2-3; weak D call: TRBD2 (5 bases). The V end was cut by 4 bases, the J end by 3 bases, with 15 bases between. The CDR3 has 15 amino acids. Germline lookup yields CDR1 SGHRS and CDR2 YFSETQ. CDR3 nucleotides: TGCGCCAGCAGCGCTGCAGCGGCCAGTACAGATACGCAGTATTTT. Its protein is CASSAAAASTDTQYF.

V and J are TRBV19 and TRBJ2-1; D not resolved. The CDR3 runs 15 residues. V was shortened by 5 bases and J by 8 bases, with 19 bases between the two germline ends. In germline, CDR1 is LNHDA, CDR2 SQIVND (reference sequence). This CDR3 is CASSPWVGSTDEQFF. DNA for the CDR3: TGTGCCAGTAGTCCCTGGGTGGGGTCTACCGATGAGCAGTTCTTC.

This chain joins TRBV25-1 and TRBJ1-1; TRBD1 matches at 11 bases. V lost 4 bases to trimming and J lost 8 bases; unmatched junction nucleotides: 6. The CDR3 has 14 amino acids. Germline CDR1 reads MGHDK; CDR2 reads SYGVNS. The CDR3 nucleotides read TGTGCCAGCAGTGGCGTCGGACAGGGGGCAGAAGCTTTCTTT. Translated, it gives CASSGVGQGAEAFF.

The chain links TRBV21-1 to TRBJ2-4; no DNA check was done on the table's D call, TRBD2. TRBV21-1 is a documented pseudogene. The CDR3 runs to 14 residues. CDR3 coding DNA: TGTGCCAGCAGCAAAGTGGGCCGCGCAAACATTCAGTACTTC. It is translated as CASSKVGRANIQYF.

The chain is built from TRBV9 and TRBJ2-1; the D is unclear. There are 15 residues in the CDR3. V was shortened by 0 bases and J by 4 bases, with 11 bases between the two germline ends. Germline CDR1 reads SGDLS; CDR2 reads YYNGEE. CDR3 region: CASSVDARRYNEQFF. CDR3 bases: TGTGCCAGCAGCGTAGACGCTAGAAGATACAATGAGCAGTTCTTC.

The rearrangement joins TRBV28 to TRBJ2-1; TRBD1 agrees at 8 bases. CDR3 length: 15 amino acids. The J segment lost 3 bases and the V segment lost 5 bases, leaving 6 bases of the junction unmatched. In germline, CDR1 is MDHEN, CDR2 SYDVKM. The CDR3 bases are TGTGCCAGCAGTGAAGCGACAGGGGACTACAATGAGCAGTTCTTC. It is translated as CASSEATGDYNEQFF.

About this clonotype: The DNA is omitted, as the CDR3 cannot be located on it reliably, and the CDR3 follows TCRdb's listing. The chain carries TRBV12-5 and TRBJ2-3; TRBD1, the D gene given by the table, was not confirmed from the DNA. The CDR3 spans 14 residues, counting both ends. From germline, CDR1 is LGHNT and CDR2 FRNRAP. CDR3 sequence: CASGLAQARNTQYF.